The 27 T cell receptor beta chains below were found in one sample sequenced in a study of graft-versus-host responses after intestinal transplantation. Their cognate antigens are unknown. Generated by immunoSEQ multiplex PCR, the TCRdb table keeps only in-frame clones and is missing some. The sample shows around 93,000 clones, just over 90% of them seen only once. Sequences were derived from unstimulated CD8+ T cells sorted from spleen or lymph node cells, sampled before intestinal transplant. These receptors originate from a human donor who received an intestinal transplant.

The rearrangement joins TRBV11-2 to TRBJ2-5; maybe TRBD1 (5 bases). V was pared by 1 base and J by 3 bases, with 15 bases between. The CDR3 extends over 16 amino acids. The germline V gene encodes CDR1 SGHAT and CDR2 FQNNGV. The CDR3 reads CASSLAGLSVEETQYF. CDR3 DNA: TGTGCCAGCAGCTTAGCAGGGCTGAGTGTGGAAGAGACCCAGTACTTC.

The chain has TRBV2 and TRBJ1-2, with D hard to call. Germline CDR1 SNHLY, CDR2 FYNNEI. V lost 7 bases to trimming and J lost 8 bases, with 29 bases between them. This CDR3 is built from 17 residues. The CDR3 sequence: CASTATGGGILPGGYTF. The DNA of the CDR3 is TGTGCCAGCACCGCTACCGGTGGAGGGATTTTGCCCGGGGGCTACACCTTC. Together with reference TRBV2 and TRBJ1-2, the CDR3 gives the full variable domain: EPEVTQTPSHQVTQMGQEVILRCVPISNHLYFYWYRQILGQKVEFLVSFYNNEISEKSEIFDDQFSVERPDGSNFTLKIRSTKLEDSAMYFCASTATGGGILPGGYTFGSGTRLTVV.

V gene TRBV27 combines with J gene TRBJ1-1; the match to TRBD1 covers 7 bases. Germline-derived CDR1 and CDR2 are MNHEY and SMNVEV (reference sequence). The junction had 9 bases not matched to a gene; V was cut back by 5 bases and J by 6 bases. This CDR3 has 14 amino acids. CDR3 sequence (DNA): TGTGCCAGCAGTATACCGACAGGGAGGGCTGAAGCTTTCTTT. This gives the protein CASSIPTGRAEAFF.

This chain joins TRBV28 and TRBJ1-1; possible D gene TRBD1, 6 bases. Trimming shortened V by 10 bases and J by 4 bases, and 13 bases separated the two germline ends. Germline CDR1 and CDR2: MDHEN and SYDVKM. This CDR3 has 12 amino acids. The CDR3 region has the DNA TGTGCCATACAGACAGGCCCCACTGAAGCTTTCTTT. Its protein product is CAIQTGPTEAFF.

This clone was seen only once. The chain couples TRBV27 to TRBJ1-1; D is uncertain. The CDR3 spans 13 residues. V gave up 6 bases and J gave up 1 base, with 9 bases separating them. The germline CDR1 and CDR2 sequences are MNHEY and SMNVEV (reference sequence). Here the CDR3 reads CASRLDWNTEAFF. CDR3 DNA: TGTGCCAGCAGATTGGACTGGAACACTGAAGCTTTCTTT.

The V call is TRBV4-1, the J call TRBJ2-7, with D uncertain. With 0 bases removed from V and 0 bases from J, the gap between germline ends came to 9 bases. The CDR3 is made up of 15 amino acids. Germline assignment: CDR1 MGHRA and CDR2 YSYEKL. CDR3 residues: CASSQERHGSYEQYF. CDR3 nucleotides: TGCGCCAGCAGCCAAGAAAGACACGGCTCCTACGAGCAGTACTTC.

The CDR3 loop is CASSSLPYTDTYEQYF. The CDR3, as DNA: TGTGCCAGCAGTTCCCTCCCTTACACTGACACCTACGAGCAGTACTTC. V usage is TRBV28 and J usage is TRBJ2-7; unclear D gene. This CDR3 is built from 16 residues. V was pared by 4 bases and J by 2 bases, with 18 bases between. Per the germline V gene, CDR1 is MDHEN and CDR2 is SYDVKM.

This clone was seen just once. The chain recombines TRBV4-1 with TRBJ2-5, with D perhaps given as TRBD1 or TRBD2 (5 bases each). The germline V gene encodes CDR1 MGHRA and CDR2 YSYEKL. Trimming took 4 bases from V and 1 from J, leaving 19 bases between them. The CDR3 has 17 amino acids. CDR3: CASSLGFRDGGQETQYF. In DNA, the CDR3 is TGCGCCAGCAGCCTCGGCTTTCGGGACGGCGGCCAAGAGACCCAGTACTTC.

V gene TRBV4-1 combines with J gene TRBJ2-7; 7 bases line up with TRBD1. J lost 0 bases, V lost 7 bases, and 15 bases had no gene match. The CDR3 sequence is 17 residues long. Germline assignment: CDR1 MGHRA and CDR2 YSYEKL. CDR3 bases: TGCGCCAGCATCTCCAATCCGGGACAGAACTCCTCCTACGAGCAGTACTTC. Protein sequence: CASISNPGQNSSYEQYF.

The V call is TRBV7-7, the J call TRBJ2-5; D gene unclear. V dropped 3 bases and J dropped 5 bases, with 22 bases sitting between them. The CDR3 loop spans 17 amino acids. Germline loops: CDR1 SSHAT, CDR2 FNYEAQ (reference sequence). The CDR3 region is CASSLTQPGPRMETQYF. As DNA, the CDR3 is TGTGCCAGCAGCTTGACTCAGCCCGGCCCCAGGATGGAGACCCAGTACTTC.

The rearrangement links TRBV13 to TRBJ1-1; D call uncertain. The CDR3 has 14 residues. Trimming shortened V by 0 bases and J by 5 bases, and 10 bases separated the two germline ends. Germline V gene data show CDR1 as PRHDT and CDR2 as FYEKMQ (reference sequence). This CDR3 reads CASSLGSGRTEAFF. The CDR3 bases are TGTGCCAGCAGCTTAGGATCCGGGAGGACTGAAGCTTTCTTT.

The chain couples TRBV9 to TRBJ1-3; possible D gene TRBD1, 5 bases. V lost 0 bases, J lost 3 bases, and 19 bases lay in between. This CDR3 region has 18 residues. Germline loops: CDR1 SGDLS, CDR2 YYNGEE. In DNA form, the CDR3 reads TGTGCCAGCAGCGTAGCAGGGTTCCATTCCCCCTATGGAAACACCATATATTTT. Its protein is CASSVAGFHSPYGNTIYF.

The chain combines TRBV29-1 with TRBJ1-1, with a possible D match to TRBD1 (6 bases). CDR3 length: 14 amino acids. The V gene's germline CDR1 is SQVTM and CDR2 ANQGSEA. V gave up 3 bases and J gave up 2 bases, with 13 bases separating them. This CDR3 reads CSVDGGGLNTEAFF. Here the CDR3 DNA reads TGCAGCGTTGATGGGGGGGGCCTCAACACTGAAGCTTTCTTT.

This clone showed up just once. The rearrangement links TRBV7-6 to TRBJ2-1; weak D call: TRBD2 (6 bases). Between the trimmed V and J ends, which lost 0 bases and 7 bases, there was a span of 13 bases. There are 15 residues in the CDR3. Per germline, CDR1 SGHVS and CDR2 FNYEAQ. In DNA form, the CDR3 reads TGTGCCAGCAGCTTAGCGGCGGGACTCCTTAATGAGCAGTTCTTC. Encoded protein: CASSLAAGLLNEQFF.

Note on this clone: This sample includes further DNA sequences coding for the same CDR3. The gene calls are TRBV11-2 and TRBJ2-1; no firm D call. CDR3 length equals 11 residues. The germline V and J ends were trimmed by 3 bases and 8 bases, with 5 bases remaining between them. The germline V gene encodes CDR1 SGHAT and CDR2 FQNNGV. CDR3 region: CASSLGHEQFF. CDR3 DNA: TGTGCCAGCAGCTTGGGCCATGAGCAGTTCTTC.

This sequence joins TRBV27 and TRBJ2-3; no firm D call. The V gene's germline CDR1 is MNHEY and CDR2 SMNVEV (reference sequence). CDR3 length: 13 residues. Between the trimmed V and J ends, which lost 0 bases and 4 bases, there was a span of 5 bases. CDR3 sequence (DNA): TGTGCCAGCAGTTTATCGATTTCAGATACGCAGTATTTT. This encodes CASSLSISDTQYF.

This chain uses TRBV4-2 with TRBJ2-5, with 15 bases that match TRBD2. V dropped 0 bases and J dropped 1; count of bases not matched to a gene: 3. This CDR3 spans 18 amino acids. Germline-derived CDR1 and CDR2 are LGHNA and YNFKEQ. The DNA for the CDR3 is TGTGCCAGCAGCCAAGACGGGACTAGCGGGGGGTTCCAAGAGACCCAGTACTTC. The encoded protein is CASSQDGTSGGFQETQYF.

This clone occurred once. The sample holds other DNA sequences that translate to the same CDR3. The chain employs TRBV6-5 and TRBJ2-7; D possibly corresponds to TRBD2 (6 bases). Germline loops: CDR1 MNHEY, CDR2 SVGAGI. Trimming removed 4 bases from V and 6 bases from J, with 13 bases in between. The CDR3 spans 13 residues. CDR3 amino acids: CASSLGGGGEQYF. CDR3 coding DNA: TGTGCCAGCAGTTTGGGGGGAGGAGGCGAGCAGTACTTC.

The CDR3, as DNA: TGCGCCAGCAGCCGACTAGGGACACCCGGGGAGCTGTTTTTT. Translating it yields CASSRLGTPGELFF. The chain carries TRBV4-1 and TRBJ2-2, with D perhaps assigned TRBD1 or TRBD2 (6 bases each). CDR1 and CDR2 (germline): MGHRA, YSYEKL. V was clipped by 4 bases and J by 6 bases, with 12 bases between them. The CDR3 is made up of 14 amino acids.

This clone was observed a handful of times. V is TRBV4-2 and J is TRBJ1-6; possibly TRBD1 for D (6 bases). From germline, CDR1 is LGHNA and CDR2 YNFKEQ. V lost 3 bases and J lost 9, with 15 bases in between. This CDR3 is built from 15 residues. The CDR3 region is CASSHEPGHLSPLHF. CDR3 nucleotide sequence: TGTGCCAGCAGCCACGAACCGGGACACCTTTCACCCCTCCACTTT.

The chain couples TRBV2 to TRBJ1-2; D perhaps matches TRBD1 (6 bases). This CDR3 spans 12 amino acids. Trimming removed 9 bases from V and 4 bases from J, with 12 bases in between. CDR1 is SNHLY and CDR2 is FYNNEI in the germline V gene. CDR3 sequence: CARTEDSYGYTF. The CDR3 coding sequence is TGTGCCAGGACTGAGGACAGCTATGGCTACACCTTC.

The chain combines TRBV5-1 with TRBJ2-7; D may be TRBD2 (5 bases). This CDR3 spans 14 amino acids. The germline V gene encodes CDR1 SGHRS and CDR2 YFSETQ. The V gene lost 1 base and the J gene lost 4 bases, with 12 bases spanning the gap. CDR3 sequence reads: CASSLLGRTYEQYF. The CDR3 DNA reads as TGCGCCAGCAGCTTGTTGGGAAGGACTTACGAGCAGTACTTC.

The V gene is TRBV10-3, the J gene TRBJ2-7; TRBD1 agrees at 7 bases. The J call could be wrong; TRBJ2-1 is a better fit for the DNA end. This CDR3 contains 15 residues. The germline CDR1 and CDR2 sequences are ENHRY and SYGVKD. The CDR3 nucleotides read TGTGCCATCAGTGAGTCCTACGGCAGGGGGAATGAGCAGTTCTTC. Its protein is CAISESYGRGNEQFF.

The rearrangement links TRBV2 to TRBJ2-1; D is uncertain. Germline CDR1 SNHLY, CDR2 FYNNEI. The CDR3 loop spans 12 amino acids. Deletions cut 6 bases from V and 5 bases from J, with 8 bases between. The CDR3 DNA sequence: TGTGCCAGCAGGCCAGTGAACAATGAGCAGTTCTTC. Its translation is CASRPVNNEQFF.

This rearrangement joins TRBV5-6 to TRBJ1-6; possibly TRBD1 for D (5 bases). V was trimmed by 4 bases and J by 7 bases, leaving 12 bases between them. Germline V gene sequence: CDR1 SGHDT, CDR2 YYEEEE. The CDR3 contains 14 residues. The CDR3 protein is CASSAGSVNSPLHF. The CDR3 region has the DNA TGTGCCAGCAGCGCAGGGTCGGTAAATTCACCCCTCCACTTT.

The chain uses TRBV5-5 and TRBJ2-1, with D possibly TRBD1 on 6 matching bases. V lost 0 bases and J lost 12, with 10 bases in between. Germline V CDR1 and CDR2: SGHKS, YYEKEE (reference sequence). The CDR3 extends over 12 amino acids. The CDR3 is CASSLGTAGQFF. In DNA form, the CDR3 reads TGTGCCAGCAGCTTGGGGACAGCTGGGCAGTTCTTC.

The chain carries TRBV27 and TRBJ1-5; 7 nucleotides agree with TRBD1. Looked up from germline, CDR1 is MNHEY and CDR2 is SMNVEV (reference sequence). Trimming removed 2 bases from V and 0 bases from J; junction bases left unmatched: 4. There are 16 residues in the CDR3. The CDR3 region has the DNA TGTGCCAGCAGTTTACAGGGGGGCTTTAGCAATCAGCCCCAGCATTTT. Translating it yields CASSLQGGFSNQPQHF.